This T cell receptor (beta chain) was recorded in a study of T cell changes during pregnancy in multiple sclerosis. V shed 6 bases, J shed 3 bases, and the junction held 1 base outside the gene matches. The CDR3 spans 14 residues. The V gene's germline CDR1 is MRHNA and CDR2 SNTAGT. Some clones are missing from TCRdb's copy, which holds only in-frame ones; the method was immunoSEQ multiplex PCR. This sample yields some 46,000 clones, of which approximately 92% are seen a single time; 1% to 1.5% belongs to the top ten. Details on this clone: Since a much larger clone is just one base distant, this may be a read error. This CDR3 is also generated by other DNA sequences in the sample.

This TCR derives from a female donor with multiple sclerosis, enrolled in a pregnancy study. The chain employs TRBV6-4 and TRBJ2-2, with TRBD2 identical over 10 bases. The sample was peripheral blood. The CDR3 DNA sequence: TGTGCCAGCAGCGGACTAGCGGACACCGGGGAGCTGTTTTTT. Amino acid sequence: CASSGLADTGELFF.